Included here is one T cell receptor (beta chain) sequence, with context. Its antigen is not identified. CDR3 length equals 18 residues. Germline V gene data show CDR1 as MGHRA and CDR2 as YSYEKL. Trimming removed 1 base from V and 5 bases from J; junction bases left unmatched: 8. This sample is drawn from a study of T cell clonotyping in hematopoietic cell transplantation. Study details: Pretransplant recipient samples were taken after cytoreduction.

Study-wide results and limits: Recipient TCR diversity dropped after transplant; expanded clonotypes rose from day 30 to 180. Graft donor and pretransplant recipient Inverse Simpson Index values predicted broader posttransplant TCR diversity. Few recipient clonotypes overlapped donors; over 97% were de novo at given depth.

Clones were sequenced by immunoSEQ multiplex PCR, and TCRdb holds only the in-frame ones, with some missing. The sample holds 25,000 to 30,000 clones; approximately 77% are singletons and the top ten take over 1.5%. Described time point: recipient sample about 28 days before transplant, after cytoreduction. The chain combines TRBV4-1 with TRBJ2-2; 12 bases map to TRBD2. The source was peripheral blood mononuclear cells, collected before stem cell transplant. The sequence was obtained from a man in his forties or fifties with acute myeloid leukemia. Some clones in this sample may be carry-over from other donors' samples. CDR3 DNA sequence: TGCGCCAGCAGCCAAGGACCTAGCGGGAGGGCCGGGACCGGGGAGCTGTTTTTT. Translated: CASSQGPSGRAGTGELFF.